This T cell receptor (beta chain) stems from a study of control samples from healthy donors and cancer patients. Measured with immunoSEQ multiplex PCR; TCRdb has only the in-frame clones, and not every one. The sample consists of 400,000 to 450,000 clones, 90% of them appearing once. Sequenced input: PBMCs. This receptor was obtained from a middle-aged man with head and neck cancer.

CDR3 amino acids: CASSPGQGAKQPQHF. CDR3 sequence (DNA): TGTGCCAGCAGCCCAGGACAGGGGGCAAAACAGCCCCAGCATTTT. The V and J genes are TRBV7-9 and TRBJ1-5; 11 bases fit TRBD1. Trimming removed 5 bases from V and 7 bases from J; junction bases left unmatched: 7. This CDR3 spans 15 amino acids. Germline lookup yields CDR1 SEHNR and CDR2 FQNEAQ (reference sequence).